Listed below are T cell receptor beta chains from one sample, sequenced in a study of blood T cell repertoires in COVID-19. Generated by immunoSEQ multiplex PCR, the TCRdb table keeps only in-frame clones and is missing some. In the table there are 280,000 or so clones, roughly 85% of which are singletons. The sample was PBMCs or T cells enriched from blood (not recorded which). Source of these receptors: a woman aged 50 to 65 who had recovered from COVID-19. CDR3s include the opening cysteine and the closing phenylalanine or tryptophan.

j_call	v_call	cdr3_aa
TRBJ2-1	TRBV24-1	CATSDPGDKGRNEQFF
TRBJ2-1	TRBV7-3	CASSLTDYNEQFF
TRBJ1-4	TRBV13	CASSLTETTNEKLFF
TRBJ1-5	TRBV6-2/TRBV6-3	CASSTYWAGRSNQPQHF
TRBJ2-2	TRBV30	CARSRNTGELFF
TRBJ2-7	TRBV20-1	CSAPDGYEQYF
TRBJ1-5	TRBV7-8	CASSRPGQPQHF
TRBJ2-6	TRBV6-6	CASSSNRVAGANVLTF
TRBJ1-4	TRBV14	CASSPDRVKKLFF
TRBJ1-4	TRBV5-4	CASSLGQGEKLFF
TRBJ2-1	TRBV7-6	CASSLLAGTGGYEQFF
TRBJ1-1	TRBV5-1	CASSLAGGTNTEAFF
TRBJ1-1	TRBV10-2	CASSDLRGLANTEAFF
TRBJ2-3	TRBV2	CASSERQAYTDTQYF
TRBJ1-3	TRBV3-1/TRBV3-2	CASSQVRSTPSGNTIYF
TRBJ2-5	TRBV4-1	CASSQDRGESQETQYF
TRBJ1-2	TRBV6-2/TRBV6-3	CASSPGQGRSYTF
TRBJ1-4	TRBV28	CASRDPPGQSNEKLFF
TRBJ1-1	TRBV27	CASRARTGAFF
TRBJ1-3	TRBV5-8	CASSLTRGRGGNTIYF
TRBJ1-1	TRBV10-2	CASSSEVGHTAFF
TRBJ1-2	TRBV29-1	CSVERQLYGYTF
TRBJ2-1	TRBV5-1	CASSLARSTGDEQFF
TRBJ2-7	TRBV11-1	CASSLPSGTYEQYF
TRBJ2-3	TRBV7-6	CASSLRQSTDTQYF
TRBJ2-5	TRBV11-2	CASSLQETQYF
TRBJ2-3	TRBV6-5	CASTPPRGGADTQYF
TRBJ1-2	TRBV14	CASSQLNYGYTF
TRBJ1-2	TRBV4-1	CASSAHRGFSEGYTF
TRBJ1-1	TRBV28	CASSTWTGVPEAFF